These T cell receptor beta chains were read from a single sample in a study of T cell responses to AZD1222 COVID-19 vaccine. Method: immunoSEQ multiplex PCR; TCRdb's copy keeps in-frame clones and lacks some. The sample lists about 150,000 clones, 93% occurring once. The specimen comprised peripheral blood, sampled on day 0 of AZD1222 vaccination. These receptors all come from an adult in good health. The CDR3 runs from the conserved cysteine through the conserved F or W. A D gene is named only where the DNA matches it firmly.

- | TRBJ1-3 | TRBV12-5 | CASGPASGSSGNTIYF | TGTGCTAGTGGCCCTGCGAGCGGGAGCTCTGGAAACACCATATATTTT
TRBD1 | TRBJ1-2 | TRBV27 | CASSSTGDLGGYTF | TGTGCCAGCAGTTCGACAGGGGATTTGGGAGGCTACACCTTC
TRBD1 | TRBJ2-3 | TRBV18 | CASSQQGALVTDTQYF | TGTGCCAGCTCACAACAGGGGGCTCTGGTGACAGATACGCAGTATTTT
TRBD1 | TRBJ1-5 | TRBV19 | CASSIFTGTGGQPQHF | TGTGCCAGTAGTATATTTACCGGGACAGGGGGTCAGCCCCAGCATTTT
- | TRBJ2-3 | TRBV25-1 | CASSVRGSGYTDTQYF | TGTGCCAGCAGTGTCCGGGGGTCGGGATACACAGATACGCAGTATTTT
- | TRBJ2-2 | TRBV3-1/TRBV3-2 | CASSPRANTGELFF | TGTGCCAGCAGCCCGCGGGCGAACACCGGGGAGCTGTTTTTT
TRBD1 | TRBJ2-1 | TRBV5-1 | CASSGQGYNEQFF | TGCGCCAGCAGCGGACAGGGGTACAATGAGCAGTTCTTC
TRBD1 | TRBJ2-3 | TRBV7-8 | CASSGVGTGEDTQYF | TGTGCCAGCAGCGGAGTAGGGACAGGGGAAGATACGCAGTATTTT
- | TRBJ1-4 | TRBV11-2 | CASSLSREGLEKLFF | TGTGCCAGCAGCTTAAGTCGGGAGGGCTTGGAAAAACTGTTTTTT
- | TRBJ2-5 | TRBV24-1 | CATSDLRTDHQETQYF | TGTGCCACCAGTGATTTGAGAACGGACCACCAAGAGACCCAGTACTTC
- | TRBJ2-1 | TRBV27 | CASSLSGGRNNEQFF | TGTGCCAGCAGTTTATCGGGGGGCCGTAACAATGAGCAGTTCTTC
- | TRBJ1-1 | TRBV5-5 | CASSLDRSFTEAFF | TGTGCCAGCAGCTTGGACCGGTCCTTCACTGAAGCTTTCTTT
- | TRBJ2-1 | TRBV5-1 | CASSLVLRTAASSYNEQFF | TGCGCCAGCAGCTTGGTGTTGAGAACAGCGGCTAGCTCCTACAATGAGCAGTTCTTC
TRBD2 | TRBJ2-7 | TRBV15 | CATSSPGIAGRDSYEQYF | TGTGCCACCAGCAGTCCTGGTATAGCGGGGAGGGACTCCTACGAGCAGTACTTC
- | TRBJ1-3 | TRBV28 | CASSLWAGSSGNTIYF | TGTGCCAGCAGTTTATGGGCAGGTTCCTCTGGAAACACCATATATTTT
TRBD2 | TRBJ2-1 | TRBV30 | CAWSVLGLDNEQFF | TGTGCCTGGAGTGTACTTGGACTAGACAATGAGCAGTTCTTC
TRBD1 | TRBJ2-1 | TRBV5-1 | CASSLGGYSYNEQFF | TGCGCCAGCAGCTTAGGGGGCTACTCCTACAATGAGCAGTTCTTC
- | TRBJ2-5 | TRBV5-1 | CASSSRGVPQETQYF | TGCGCCAGCAGCTCCCGTGGGGTCCCCCAAGAGACCCAGTACTTC
TRBD2 | TRBJ2-1 | TRBV19 | CASSMGLAGIGNEQFF | TGTGCCAGTAGTATGGGACTAGCGGGAATCGGGAATGAGCAGTTCTTC